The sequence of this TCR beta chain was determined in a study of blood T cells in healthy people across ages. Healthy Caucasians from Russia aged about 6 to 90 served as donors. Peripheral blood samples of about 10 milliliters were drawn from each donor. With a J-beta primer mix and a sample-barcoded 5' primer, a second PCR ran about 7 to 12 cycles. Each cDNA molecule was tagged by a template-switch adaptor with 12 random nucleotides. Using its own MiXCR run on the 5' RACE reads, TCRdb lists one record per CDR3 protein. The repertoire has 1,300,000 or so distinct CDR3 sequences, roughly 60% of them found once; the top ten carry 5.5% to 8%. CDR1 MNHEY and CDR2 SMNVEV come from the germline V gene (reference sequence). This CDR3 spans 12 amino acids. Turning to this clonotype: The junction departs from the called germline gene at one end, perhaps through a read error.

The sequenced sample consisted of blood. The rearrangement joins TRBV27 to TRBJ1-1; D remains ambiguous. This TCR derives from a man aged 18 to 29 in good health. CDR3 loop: CANSAPGTEAFF. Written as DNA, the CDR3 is TGTGCCAACAGTGCGCCGGGGACTGAAGCTTTCTTT.